This TCR beta chain emerged from a study of shared clonotypes between healthy human individuals. This CDR3 has 14 residues. With V trimmed by 1 base and J by 2 bases, 1 base remained unmatched. CDR1 and CDR2 (germline): SGDLS, YYNGEE. Profiled with immunoSEQ multiplex PCR; TCRdb holds only in-frame clones, not every one. The sample has approximately 1,500,000 clones, 95% to 99% seen once; the top ten hold about 0.45%. As regards this clone: This sample also contains other DNA sequences that code for the same CDR3.

Specimen: naive CD4+ T cells sorted from blood. Subset of the sample: CD45RA+ positively selected. The rearrangement links TRBV9 to TRBJ1-1; 8 bases align to TRBD1. The TCR comes from a man aged 25 to 40 in good health. The CDR3 protein is CASSVQGANTEAFF. CDR3 in DNA: TGTGCCAGCAGCGTACAGGGGGCCAACACTGAAGCTTTCTTT.